These 12 T cell receptor beta chains share one sample of origin, sequenced in a study of T cell responses to AZD1222 COVID-19 vaccine. Clones were read by immunoSEQ multiplex PCR, and TCRdb kept only the in-frame ones, dropping some. The sample yields some 180,000 clones, about 91% seen once. The sequencing here drew on peripheral blood, taken on day 0 of AZD1222 vaccination. Source of these receptors: an adult in good health.

The V and J genes are TRBV18 and TRBJ1-3, with 7 bases that match TRBD1. The CDR3 loop spans 14 amino acids. Germline values: CDR1 KGHSH, CDR2 LQKENI. The trim removed 3 bases at V and 4 bases at J, leaving 3 bases unmatched. The CDR3 spells CASSPRDRGNTIYF. CDR3 DNA: TGTGCCAGCTCACCCCGGGACAGAGGAAACACCATATATTTT.

The V and J genes are TRBV7-8 and TRBJ1-2; no clear D. Trimming shortened V by 1 base and J by 8 bases, and 11 bases separated the two germline ends. This CDR3 comprises 13 residues. In germline, CDR1 is SGHVS, CDR2 FQNEAQ. In DNA, the CDR3 is TGTGCCAGCAGCTTAGGCGGCGGCTTGGGCTACACCTTC. Its protein product is CASSLGGGLGYTF.

The genes are TRBV4-2 and TRBJ1-2; tentative D call: TRBD1 (6 bases). Germline V gene sequence: CDR1 LGHNA, CDR2 YNFKEQ. V was trimmed by 0 bases and J by 8 bases, leaving 16 bases between them. The CDR3 extends over 15 amino acids. CDR3 in DNA: TGTGCCAGCAGCCAAGAAAAAACAGGGCTCGGGGGCTACACCTTC. Protein sequence: CASSQEKTGLGGYTF.

The V call is TRBV21-1, the J call TRBJ2-7; the table's D call TRBD2 went unverified against the DNA. TRBV21-1 is listed as a pseudogene. The CDR3 totals 18 residues. The CDR3 region is CASSEAASGRGSLWEQYF. CDR3 nucleotides: TGTGCCAGCAGCGAGGCGGCTAGCGGGAGAGGGTCCCTTTGGGAGCAGTACTTC.

The V and J genes are TRBV14 and TRBJ1-3, with unresolved D. Germline CDR1 and CDR2: SGHDN and FVKESK. V dropped 4 bases and J dropped 3 bases, with 13 bases sitting between them. The CDR3 has 15 amino acids. This CDR3 is CASSPMTGIGNTIYF. The CDR3 DNA reads TGTGCCAGCAGCCCGATGACGGGTATTGGAAACACCATATATTTT. Complete variable domain (other parts from reference TRBV14 and TRBJ1-3): EAGVTQFPSHSVIEKGQTVTLRCDPISGHDNLYWYRRVMGKEIKFLLHFVKESKQDESGMPNNRFLAERTGGTYSTLKVQPAELEDSGVYFCASSPMTGIGNTIYFGEGSWLTVV.

The chain links TRBV29-1 to TRBJ1-2; D unclear. V gave up 8 bases and J gave up 1 base, with 11 bases separating them. The CDR3 covers 12 residues. Germline assignment: CDR1 SQVTM and CDR2 ANQGSEA. CDR3 region: CSSAGFNYGYTF. CDR3 DNA: TGCAGCTCGGCGGGTTTTAACTATGGCTACACCTTC.

This chain uses TRBV20-1 with TRBJ2-7; D ambiguous. Germline values: CDR1 DFQATT, CDR2 SNEGSKA (reference sequence). With 5 bases removed from V and 3 bases from J, the gap between germline ends came to 5 bases. The CDR3 loop spans 10 amino acids. CDR3 DNA: TGCAGTGCTGGTATCTACGAGCAGTACTTC. Its translation: CSAGIYEQYF.

This clone was seen a few times. The chain recombines TRBV7-9 with TRBJ2-7; TRBD1 is a possible D gene (6 bases). The length of the CDR3 is 17 residues. V gave up 2 bases and J gave up 0 bases, with 17 bases separating them. Germline loops: CDR1 SEHNR, CDR2 FQNEAQ (reference sequence). This CDR3 reads CASSLFPGDTSSYEQYF. Written as DNA, the CDR3 is TGTGCCAGCAGCTTATTCCCCGGGGACACAAGCTCCTACGAGCAGTACTTC.

V usage is TRBV11-3 and J usage is TRBJ2-1, with 13 bases lining up with TRBD2. The CDR3 spans 15 residues. V was clipped by 5 bases and J by 8 bases; unmatched bases: 6. Looked up from germline, CDR1 is SGHNT and CDR2 is YENEEA. CDR3 nucleotides: TGTGCCAGCAGCCCTGGGACTAGCGGGGTCGATGAGCAGTTCTTC. It encodes CASSPGTSGVDEQFF. The variable domain in full, completed from reference TRBV11-3 and TRBJ2-1, reads EAGVVQSPRYKIIEKKQPVAFWCNPISGHNTLYWYLQNLGQGPELLIRYENEEAVDDSQLPKDRFSAERLKGVDSTLKIQPAELGDSAVYLCASSPGTSGVDEQFFGPGTRLTVL.

The chain joins TRBV30 to TRBJ2-7; possibly TRBD2 for D (6 bases). The CDR3 has 13 residues. CDR1 is GTSNPN and CDR2 is SVGIG in the germline V gene (reference sequence). Trimming stripped 1 base from V and 6 bases from J, with 13 bases between. CDR3 bases: TGTGCCTGGAGTGGTTGGGCGGGAAGCGAGCAGTACTTC. Residues: CAWSGWAGSEQYF.

The chain combines TRBV9 with TRBJ1-2, with TRBD1 matching over 8 bases. Germline lookup yields CDR1 SGDLS and CDR2 YYNGEE. J gave up 6 bases and V 4 bases, and 11 bases lay outside the gene matches. The CDR3 is made up of 15 amino acids. The CDR3 bases are TGTGCCAGCAGCTACCTTGACAGGGGCGTGGATGGCTACACCTTC. Its translation is CASSYLDRGVDGYTF.

This chain connects TRBV30 to TRBJ2-4, with TRBD2 matching over 13 bases. This CDR3 has 18 residues. V lost 2 bases to trimming and J lost 3 bases; unmatched junction nucleotides: 10. The germline CDR1 and CDR2 sequences are GTSNPN and SVGIG (reference sequence). CDR3 bases: TGTGCCTGGAGTAGGACTAGCGGGAGCCTTCTAGTCAAAAACATTCAGTACTTC. It specifies CAWSRTSGSLLVKNIQYF.